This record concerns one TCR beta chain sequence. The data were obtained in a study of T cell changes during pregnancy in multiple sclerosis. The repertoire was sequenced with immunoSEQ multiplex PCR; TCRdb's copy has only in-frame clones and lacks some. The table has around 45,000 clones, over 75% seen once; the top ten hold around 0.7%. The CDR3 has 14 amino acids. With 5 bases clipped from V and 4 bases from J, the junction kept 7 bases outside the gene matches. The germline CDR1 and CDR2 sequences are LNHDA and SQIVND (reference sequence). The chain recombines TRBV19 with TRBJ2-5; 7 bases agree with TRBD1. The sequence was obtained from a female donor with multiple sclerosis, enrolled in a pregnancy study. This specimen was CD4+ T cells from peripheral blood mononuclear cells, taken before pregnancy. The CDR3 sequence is CASSQDRVGETQYF. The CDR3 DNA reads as TGTGCCAGTAGTCAAGACAGGGTTGGAGAGACCCAGTACTTC.